Listed below are T cell receptor beta chains from one sample, sequenced in a study of CD8 T cells in Susac syndrome. TCRdb passed the immunoSEQ multiplex PCR reads through MiXCR, listing each CDR3 protein once. Of approximately 190,000 distinct CDR3 sequences listed, 85% to 95% are singletons. Sequenced input: CD8+ T cells from PBMCs. The source of these receptors is a human donor with Susac syndrome. Each CDR3 is given with its conserved first and last residue. A D gene is named only where the DNA matches it firmly. Size is omitted from some rows. Given values are once, few, many or a class for expanded clones.

D: -; V: TRBV12-3/TRBV12-4; J: TRBJ1-1; size: -; CDR3: CASSLGRGGFAFF; DNA: TGTGCCAGCAGTTTAGGGCGGGGAGGATTTGCTTTCTTT
D: -; V: TRBV20-1; J: TRBJ2-3; size: -; CDR3: CSARHLGANTDTQYF; DNA: TGCAGTGCTAGGCATCTCGGGGCCAACACAGATACGCAGTATTTT
D: TRBD2; V: TRBV7-9; J: TRBJ2-7; size: -; CDR3: CASSHGLAGDNEQYF; DNA: TGTGCCAGCAGCCACGGGCTAGCGGGAGATAACGAGCAGTACTTC
D: -; V: TRBV9; J: TRBJ2-1; size: -; CDR3: CASSDGTNSYNEQFF; DNA: TGTGCCAGCAGCGACGGGACCAACTCCTACAATGAGCAGTTCTTC
D: -; V: TRBV6-5; J: TRBJ2-2; size: -; CDR3: CASSYSTPGNTGELFF; DNA: TGTGCCAGCAGTTACTCGACACCGGGGAACACCGGGGAGCTGTTTTTT
D: -; V: TRBV9; J: TRBJ2-1; size: -; CDR3: CASSSGEGPNNEQFF; DNA: TGTGCCAGCAGCTCTGGAGAGGGACCGAACAATGAGCAGTTCTTC
D: -; V: TRBV7-9; J: TRBJ2-6; size: -; CDR3: CASSYQGSGANVLTF; DNA: TGTGCCAGCAGCTACCAGGGGTCTGGGGCCAACGTCCTGACTTTC
D: -; V: TRBV12-3/TRBV12-4; J: TRBJ1-1; size: -; CDR3: CASSLPLGEDMSEAFF; DNA: TGTGCCAGCAGTTTACCGCTCGGGGAAGACATGTCTGAAGCTTTCTTT
D: -; V: TRBV5-1; J: TRBJ1-2; size: -; CDR3: CASSLAGRPFDGYTF; DNA: TGCGCCAGCAGCTTGGCCGGCAGGCCCTTCGATGGCTACACCTTC
D: TRBD1; V: TRBV5-6; J: TRBJ1-1; size: -; CDR3: CASIGTGGDSEAFF; DNA: TGTGCCAGCATAGGGACAGGGGGTGACTCTGAAGCTTTCTTT
D: -; V: TRBV7-9; J: TRBJ2-7; size: -; CDR3: CASSLLQGDEEYF; DNA: TGTGCCAGCAGCTTATTACAGGGCGACGAAGAGTACTTC
D: -; V: TRBV20-1; J: TRBJ1-4; size: -; CDR3: CSARDKGRPTNEKLFF; DNA: TGCAGTGCTAGAGACAAGGGCCGGCCAACTAATGAAAAACTGTTTTTT
D: -; V: TRBV4-1; J: TRBJ2-1; size: -; CDR3: CASSGMRASVGYEQFF; DNA: TGCGCCAGCAGCGGTATGAGGGCCTCGGTTGGATATGAGCAGTTCTTC
D: TRBD1; V: TRBV6-5; J: TRBJ2-7; size: -; CDR3: CASSYSMTGSYEQYF; DNA: TGTGCCAGCAGTTACTCGATGACAGGGTCCTACGAGCAGTACTTC
D: -; V: TRBV7-9; J: TRBJ2-7; size: -; CDR3: CASTSSSYEQYF; DNA: TGTGCCAGCACCTCATCCTCCTACGAGCAGTACTTC
D: TRBD1; V: TRBV6-1; J: TRBJ2-2; size: few; CDR3: CASTTQGTANTGELFF; DNA: TGTGCCAGCACCACACAGGGGACAGCGAACACCGGGGAGCTGTTTTTT
D: TRBD2; V: TRBV9; J: TRBJ2-2; size: -; CDR3: CASSVSGSGELFF; DNA: TGTGCCAGCAGCGTAAGCGGGAGCGGGGAGCTGTTTTTT
D: -; V: TRBV4-1; J: TRBJ2-2; size: -; CDR3: CASSQVVGYTGELFF; DNA: TGCGCCAGCAGCCAAGTCGTAGGCTACACCGGGGAGCTGTTTTTT
D: -; V: TRBV29-1; J: TRBJ2-7; size: -; CDR3: CSVGGVRFREQYF; DNA: TGCAGCGTTGGGGGGGTCAGGTTTCGCGAGCAGTACTTC
D: -; V: TRBV30; J: TRBJ1-1; size: -; CDR3: CAWRTTVEAFF; DNA: TGTGCCTGGAGGACGACAGTTGAAGCTTTCTTT
D: -; V: TRBV9; J: TRBJ2-2; size: -; CDR3: CASSPSQTGELFF; DNA: TGTGCCAGCAGCCCGTCCCAGACCGGGGAGCTGTTTTTT
D: TRBD2; V: TRBV11-2; J: TRBJ2-3; size: -; CDR3: CASSASSSGGPDTQYF; DNA: TGTGCCAGCAGCGCCAGTTCTAGCGGGGGGCCAGATACGCAGTATTTT
D: TRBD1; V: TRBV28; J: TRBJ2-3; size: -; CDR3: CASSDLQGADTQYF; DNA: TGTGCCAGCAGTGACCTACAGGGGGCAGATACGCAGTATTTT
D: -; V: TRBV9; J: TRBJ2-3; size: -; CDR3: CASSVGGLEGDTQYF; DNA: TGTGCCAGCAGCGTTGGAGGTTTAGAGGGAGATACGCAGTATTTT
D: -; V: TRBV28; J: TRBJ2-7; size: -; CDR3: CASSLEGVYEQYF; DNA: TGTGCCAGCAGTTTGGAGGGGGTCTACGAGCAGTACTTC
D: -; V: TRBV11-2; J: TRBJ2-3; size: -; CDR3: CASSLAPAFTDTQYF; DNA: TGTGCCAGCAGCTTAGCTCCGGCATTCACAGATACGCAGTATTTT
D: -; V: TRBV7-3; J: TRBJ2-2; size: -; CDR3: CASSPEPTGELFF; DNA: TGTGCCAGCAGCCCCGAGCCTACCGGGGAGCTGTTTTTT
D: TRBD1; V: TRBV2; J: TRBJ2-2; size: -; CDR3: CASRRDRGHTGELFF; DNA: TGTGCCAGCAGACGGGACAGGGGGCATACCGGGGAGCTGTTTTTT
D: TRBD1; V: TRBV19; J: TRBJ2-7; size: -; CDR3: CASSSQGDYEQYF; DNA: TGTGCCAGTAGCTCACAGGGGGACTACGAGCAGTACTTC
D: TRBD1; V: TRBV9; J: TRBJ2-2; size: -; CDR3: CASSVEGTGTGELFF; DNA: TGTGCCAGCAGCGTAGAGGGGACAGGTACCGGGGAGCTGTTTTTT
D: -; V: TRBV19; J: TRBJ1-2; size: once; CDR3: CASNLPGRDYGYTF; DNA: TGTGCCAGTAACCTACCGGGGAGGGACTATGGCTACACCTTC
D: TRBD2; V: TRBV6-5; J: TRBJ2-3; size: -; CDR3: CASSYSGVTDTQYF; DNA: TGTGCCAGCAGTTATAGCGGGGTCACAGATACGCAGTATTTT
D: TRBD2; V: TRBV9; J: TRBJ2-7; size: -; CDR3: CASSAGTSGSRVAYEQYF; DNA: TGTGCCAGCAGCGCCGGGACTAGCGGGAGTCGAGTCGCCTACGAGCAGTACTTC
D: TRBD2; V: TRBV4-1; J: TRBJ2-3; size: -; CDR3: CASSLRTSGTTDTQYF; DNA: TGCGCCAGCAGCCTTCGAACTAGCGGGACGACAGATACGCAGTATTTT
D: -; V: TRBV20-1; J: TRBJ1-1; size: -; CDR3: CSARDQGGTNTEAFF; DNA: TGCAGTGCTAGAGATCAGGGAGGGACGAACACTGAAGCTTTCTTT
D: -; V: TRBV11-2; J: TRBJ2-7; size: -; CDR3: CASSLDPRLEGEQYF; DNA: TGTGCCAGCAGCTTAGATCCCCGACTGGAAGGGGAGCAGTACTTC
D: -; V: TRBV6-6; J: TRBJ1-2; size: -; CDR3: CASSLRDPVGYTF; DNA: TGTGCCAGCAGTCTCCGGGACCCAGTAGGTTACACCTTC
D: TRBD1; V: TRBV11-2; J: TRBJ2-5; size: -; CDR3: CASSSDRSETQYF; DNA: TGTGCCAGCAGCTCGGACAGGTCAGAGACCCAGTACTTC
D: -; V: TRBV29-1; J: TRBJ2-6; size: once; CDR3: CSVRDGGGANVLTF; DNA: TGCAGCGTCCGAGACGGCGGCGGGGCCAACGTCCTGACTTTC
D: -; V: TRBV20-1; J: TRBJ2-5; size: -; CDR3: CSARAKDGTAVKTQYF; DNA: TGCAGTGCTAGAGCTAAAGACGGGACCGCGGTTAAGACCCAGTACTTC
D: TRBD2; V: TRBV12-3/TRBV12-4; J: TRBJ2-7; size: -; CDR3: CASRGTSLEQYF; DNA: TGTGCCAGCAGGGGGACTAGCCTCGAGCAGTACTTC
D: TRBD2; V: TRBV12-3/TRBV12-4; J: TRBJ2-1; size: -; CDR3: CASSSRLAGVNEQFF; DNA: TGTGCCAGCAGTTCCAGACTAGCGGGAGTGAATGAGCAGTTCTTC
D: -; V: TRBV4-1; J: TRBJ2-1; size: -; CDR3: CASSQEQGYNEQFF; DNA: TGCGCCAGCAGCCAAGAGCAGGGCTACAATGAGCAGTTCTTC
D: -; V: TRBV9; J: TRBJ1-1; size: once; CDR3: CASSATYTRAGRTEAFF; DNA: TGTGCCAGCAGCGCGACATATACAAGAGCGGGACGCACTGAAGCTTTCTTT
D: -; V: TRBV20-1; J: TRBJ2-7; size: -; CDR3: CSARDLTGSSYEQYF; DNA: TGCAGTGCTAGAGATCTGACGGGAAGCTCCTACGAGCAGTACTTC
D: TRBD1; V: TRBV14; J: TRBJ2-7; size: once; CDR3: CASSPDRGFRSYEQYF; DNA: TGTGCCAGCAGCCCGGACAGGGGGTTTAGGTCCTACGAGCAGTACTTC
D: -; V: TRBV12-3/TRBV12-4; J: TRBJ2-3; size: -; CDR3: CASSWTDTQYF; DNA: TGTGCCAGCAGTTGGACAGATACGCAGTATTTT
D: -; V: TRBV15; J: TRBJ1-1; size: -; CDR3: CATSRPNTAEAFF; DNA: TGTGCCACCAGCAGACCAAACACGGCTGAAGCTTTCTTT
D: TRBD1; V: TRBV3-1; J: TRBJ1-2; size: -; CDR3: CASSQGLQGLLYGYTF; DNA: TGTGCCAGCAGCCAAGGTTTACAGGGGCTTCTCTATGGCTACACCTTC
D: -; V: TRBV13; J: TRBJ2-1; size: -; CDR3: CASSLATEDVHEQFF; DNA: TGTGCCAGCAGCTTAGCGACCGAGGATGTCCATGAGCAGTTCTTC
D: TRBD2; V: TRBV7-9; J: TRBJ2-2; size: -; CDR3: CASIPRLAGSTGELFF; DNA: TGTGCCAGCATCCCCCGACTAGCGGGAAGTACCGGGGAGCTGTTTTTT
D: -; V: TRBV12-3/TRBV12-4; J: TRBJ1-2; size: -; CDR3: CASSPGPQLGYTF; DNA: TGTGCCAGCAGTCCGGGTCCCCAGTTAGGCTACACCTTC